This entry concerns a single T cell receptor beta chain. What it recognizes is unknown. The V segment lost 3 bases and the J segment 2 bases; nucleotides outside the gene matches: 6. The CDR3 has 18 amino acids. This sample stems from a study of regulatory T cells in long-lasting Graves disease. Findings and caveats of the study: Patients with persistent disease shared 2,500 to 3,500 public clonotypes, outpacing the roughly 970 shared by new patients.

Construction of the TCR beta libraries employed iRepertoire HTBI primers in conjunction with Arm-PCR of CDR3 regions. TCRdb reanalysed the multiplex PCR reads using MiXCR and keeps one entry per CDR3 protein. The sample has approximately 350,000 distinct CDR3 sequences; 20% to 25% are singletons. Documented time point: persistent/refractory GD, antithyroid drugs over 5 years with positive TRAb. There was RNA extracted from PBMCs, and the TCR library was made from it. This chain joins TRBV12-3 or TRBV12-4 and TRBJ2-2, with 13 positions matching TRBD2. Sample: peripheral blood mononuclear cells (PBMCs), taken when the disease was refractory, from a patient treated with antithyroid drugs. This TCR came from a middle-aged woman with Graves disease. The CDR3 reads CASSLARLAGGNTGELFF. The CDR3 coding sequence is TGTGCCAGCAGTTTGGCCCGACTAGCGGGAGGTAACACCGGGGAGCTGTTTTTT.